This T cell receptor beta chain was retrieved from a study of T cell changes during pregnancy in multiple sclerosis. The V segment lost 3 bases and the J segment 4 bases; nucleotides outside the gene matches: 5. CDR1 SGHAT and CDR2 FQNNGV come from the germline V gene. CDR3 length: 14 amino acids. The assay was immunoSEQ multiplex PCR, and TCRdb's table has in-frame clones only and misses some. The sample includes 40,000 or so clones, 92% seen only once; the top ten take approximately 5%. The clonotype was recovered from a female donor with multiple sclerosis, enrolled in a pregnancy study. The chain links TRBV11-2 to TRBJ1-1; 7 nucleotides line up with TRBD1. The material sequenced was CD8+ T cells from peripheral blood mononuclear cells, taken in the third trimester of pregnancy. The CDR3 sequence: CASSLTGMGTEAFF. The CDR3 nucleotides are TGTGCCAGCAGCTTGACAGGGATGGGCACTGAAGCTTTCTTT.